This T cell receptor (beta chain) was sequenced during a study of shared clonotypes between healthy human individuals. In the CD4+ fraction, cells were divided into CD45RA+ naive and CD45RA-negative memory subsets. The CDR3 consists of 15 residues. V shed 1 base and J shed 0 bases, with 8 bases lying between them. CDR1 and CDR2 from the germline V gene are SEHNR and FQNEAQ (reference sequence). TCRdb's copy holds only in-frame clones and misses some; the assay was immunoSEQ multiplex PCR. The sample includes millions of clones, around 94% of them seen just once. This clone has a single count. The source material was naive CD4+ T cells sorted from blood. Regarding subset: CD45RA+ positively selected. The clonotype comes from a man in his late teens or twenties in good health. This chain connects TRBV7-9 to TRBJ2-3; D might be TRBD2 (6 bases). Here the CDR3 DNA reads TGTGCCAGCAGCTTAGTTAGCGGTAGCACAGATACGCAGTATTTT. This sequence encodes CASSLVSGSTDTQYF.